This T cell receptor beta chain was identified in a study of spatial heterogeneity in lung cancer. Study context: Strongly correlated with TCR transcript counts in tumor regions was a T cell module score, which was a transcriptional module score calculated from matched bulk RNA-seq. Study observations and caveats: Intratumoral expanded alpha and beta TCR counts were found to track tumor mutation counts.

The CDR3 has 16 amino acids. Between the trimmed V and J ends, which lost 2 bases and 4 bases, there was a span of 19 bases. From germline, CDR1 is SGHRS and CDR2 YFSETQ. Every individual TCR cDNA molecule carried its own unique molecular identifier, which allowed correction of PCR and sequencing errors. TCRdb used MiXCR to reprocess the 5' RACE reads, holding one entry per CDR3 protein. The sample holds about 3,100 distinct CDR3 sequences, 11% seen once. Time point in this sample: sample taken at primary tumor resection. The donors comprised 60 to 85 untreated early-stage non-small cell lung cancer patients. Whole RNA, isolated from tumor, nontumor lung or frozen PBMC, was sequenced without prior sorting. In this sample, this clonotype is medium-sized. What it binds is unknown.

The rearrangement links TRBV5-1 to TRBJ2-7; tentative D call: TRBD1 (6 bases). The source is a male donor with early-stage non-small cell lung cancer. Here the sequenced sample was lung tumor tissue, taken at surgery. The CDR3 bases are TGCGCCAGCAGCTTAGGGCACCGGGACAAGAAGTACGAGCAGTACTTC. This translates into CASSLGHRDKKYEQYF.